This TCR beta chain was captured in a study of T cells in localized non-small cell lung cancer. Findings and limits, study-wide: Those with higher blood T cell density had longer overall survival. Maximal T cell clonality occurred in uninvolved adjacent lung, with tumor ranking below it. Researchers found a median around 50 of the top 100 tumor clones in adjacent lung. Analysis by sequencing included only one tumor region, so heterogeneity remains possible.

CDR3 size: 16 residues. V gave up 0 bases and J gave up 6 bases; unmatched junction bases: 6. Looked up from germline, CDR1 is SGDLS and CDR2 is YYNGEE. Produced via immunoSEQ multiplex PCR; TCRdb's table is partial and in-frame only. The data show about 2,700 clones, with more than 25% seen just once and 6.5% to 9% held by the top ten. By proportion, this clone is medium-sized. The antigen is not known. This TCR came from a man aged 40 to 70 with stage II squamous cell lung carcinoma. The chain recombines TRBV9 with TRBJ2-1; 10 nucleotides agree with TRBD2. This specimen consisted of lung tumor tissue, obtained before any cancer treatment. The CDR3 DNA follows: TGTGCCAGCAGCGTAGTCCCTAGCGGGGGTGGCAATGAGCAGTTCTTC. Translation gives CASSVVPSGGGNEQFF.